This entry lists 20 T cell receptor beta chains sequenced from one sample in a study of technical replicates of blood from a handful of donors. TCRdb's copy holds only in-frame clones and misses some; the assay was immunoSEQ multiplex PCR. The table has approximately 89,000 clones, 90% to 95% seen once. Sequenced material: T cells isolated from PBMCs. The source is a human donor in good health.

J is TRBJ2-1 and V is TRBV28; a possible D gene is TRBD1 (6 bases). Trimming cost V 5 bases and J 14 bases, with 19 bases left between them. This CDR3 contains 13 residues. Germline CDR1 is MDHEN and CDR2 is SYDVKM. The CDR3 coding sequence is TGTGCCAGCAGTCAGATAATCCGGGACACTAAGTTCTTC. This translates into CASSQIIRDTKFF.

The CDR3 nucleotides are TGTGCCAGCAGTTTAATGGCTCCCGTAGGAAACACCATATATTTT. Translating gives CASSLMAPVGNTIYF. This sequence joins TRBV28 and TRBJ1-3; no clear D. Trimming took off 2 bases at V and 4 bases at J, with 12 bases between the two ends. The CDR3 has 15 residues. Germline V gene sequence: CDR1 MDHEN, CDR2 SYDVKM.

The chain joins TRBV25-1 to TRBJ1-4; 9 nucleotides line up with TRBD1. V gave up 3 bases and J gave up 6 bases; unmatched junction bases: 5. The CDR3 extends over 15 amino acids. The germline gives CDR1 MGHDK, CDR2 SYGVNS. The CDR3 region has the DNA TGTGCCAGCAGTGACCATAGGACAGGGGATGAAAAACTGTTTTTT. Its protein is CASSDHRTGDEKLFF.

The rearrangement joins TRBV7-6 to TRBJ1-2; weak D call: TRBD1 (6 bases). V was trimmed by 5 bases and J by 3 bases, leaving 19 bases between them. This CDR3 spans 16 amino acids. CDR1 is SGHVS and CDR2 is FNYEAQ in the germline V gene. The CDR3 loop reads CASSPIQGLLDYGYTF. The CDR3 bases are TGTGCCAGCAGCCCAATACAGGGTCTATTAGACTATGGCTACACCTTC.

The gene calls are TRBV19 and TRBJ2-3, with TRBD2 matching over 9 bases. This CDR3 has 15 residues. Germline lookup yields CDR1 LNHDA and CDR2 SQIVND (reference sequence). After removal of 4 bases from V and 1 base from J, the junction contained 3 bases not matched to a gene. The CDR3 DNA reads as TGTGCCAGTAGTACCCGACTAGCGGGCACAGATACGCAGTATTTT. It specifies CASSTRLAGTDTQYF.

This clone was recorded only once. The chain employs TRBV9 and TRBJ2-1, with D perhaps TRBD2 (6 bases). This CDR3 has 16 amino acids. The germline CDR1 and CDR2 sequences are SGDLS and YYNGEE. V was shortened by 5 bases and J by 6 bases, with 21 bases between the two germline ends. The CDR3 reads CASSITPGLNSNEQFF. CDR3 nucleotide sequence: TGTGCCAGCAGTATAACTCCGGGACTCAACTCCAATGAGCAGTTCTTC. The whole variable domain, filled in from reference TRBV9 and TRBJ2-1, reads DSGVTQTPKHLITATGQRVTLRCSPRSGDLSVYWYQQSLDQGLQFLIQYYNGEERAKGNILERFSAQQFPDLHSELNLSSLELGDSALYFCASSITPGLNSNEQFFGPGTRLTVL.

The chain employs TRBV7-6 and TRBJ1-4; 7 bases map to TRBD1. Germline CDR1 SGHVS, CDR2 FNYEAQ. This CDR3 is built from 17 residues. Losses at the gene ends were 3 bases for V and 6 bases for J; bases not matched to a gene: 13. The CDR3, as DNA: TGTGCCAGCAGCTTGTTTGAGATATCAGGGGGAGATGAAAAACTGTTTTTT. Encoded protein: CASSLFEISGGDEKLFF.

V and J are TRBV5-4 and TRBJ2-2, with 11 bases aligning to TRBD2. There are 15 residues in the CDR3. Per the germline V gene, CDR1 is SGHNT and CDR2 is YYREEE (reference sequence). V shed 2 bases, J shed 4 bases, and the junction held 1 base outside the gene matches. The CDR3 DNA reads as TGTGCCAGCAGCTTTACTAGCGGGAGCACCGGGGAGCTGTTTTTT. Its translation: CASSFTSGSTGELFF.

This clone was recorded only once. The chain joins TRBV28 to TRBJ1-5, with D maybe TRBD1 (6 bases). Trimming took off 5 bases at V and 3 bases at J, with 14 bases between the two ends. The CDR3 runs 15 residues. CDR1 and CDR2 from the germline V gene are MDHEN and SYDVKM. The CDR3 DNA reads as TGTGCCAGCAGTCCCCGAACAGGGATCAATCAGCCCCAGCATTTT. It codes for CASSPRTGINQPQHF.

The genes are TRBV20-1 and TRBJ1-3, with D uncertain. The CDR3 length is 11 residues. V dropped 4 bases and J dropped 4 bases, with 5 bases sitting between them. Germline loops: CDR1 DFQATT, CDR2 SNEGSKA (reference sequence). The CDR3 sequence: CSAIQGNTIYF. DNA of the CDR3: TGCAGTGCTATACAGGGAAACACCATATATTTT.

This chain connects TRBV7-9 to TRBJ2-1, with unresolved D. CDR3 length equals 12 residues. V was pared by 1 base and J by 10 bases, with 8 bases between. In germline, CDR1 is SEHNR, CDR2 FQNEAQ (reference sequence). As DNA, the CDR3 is TGTGCCAGCAGCTTAGGCAGAGGCGAGCAGTTCTTC. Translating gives CASSLGRGEQFF.

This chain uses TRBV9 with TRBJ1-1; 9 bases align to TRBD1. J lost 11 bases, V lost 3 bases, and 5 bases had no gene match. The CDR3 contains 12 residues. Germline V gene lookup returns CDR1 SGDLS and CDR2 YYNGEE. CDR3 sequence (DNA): TGTGCCAGCAGCGGGGGACAGGGAAGGGCTTTCTTT. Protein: CASSGGQGRAFF.

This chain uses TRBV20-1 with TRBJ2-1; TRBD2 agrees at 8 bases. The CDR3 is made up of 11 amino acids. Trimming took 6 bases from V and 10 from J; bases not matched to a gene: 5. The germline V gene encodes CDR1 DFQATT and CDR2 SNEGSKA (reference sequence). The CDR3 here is CSATGGREQFF. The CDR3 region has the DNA TGCAGTGCCACTGGCGGGAGGGAGCAGTTCTTC.

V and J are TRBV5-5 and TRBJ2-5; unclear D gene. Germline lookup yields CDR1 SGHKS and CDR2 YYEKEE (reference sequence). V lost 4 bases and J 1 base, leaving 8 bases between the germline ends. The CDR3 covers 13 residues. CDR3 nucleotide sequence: TGTGCCAGCAGCGCCGGAGCCCAAGAGACCCAGTACTTC. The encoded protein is CASSAGAQETQYF.

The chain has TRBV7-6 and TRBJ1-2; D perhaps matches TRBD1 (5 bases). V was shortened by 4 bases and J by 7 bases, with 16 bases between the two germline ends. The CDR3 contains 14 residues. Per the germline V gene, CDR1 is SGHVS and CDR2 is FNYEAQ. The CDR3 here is CASSSGHLSSGYTF. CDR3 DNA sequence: TGTGCCAGCAGCTCAGGACACTTAAGCAGTGGCTACACCTTC.

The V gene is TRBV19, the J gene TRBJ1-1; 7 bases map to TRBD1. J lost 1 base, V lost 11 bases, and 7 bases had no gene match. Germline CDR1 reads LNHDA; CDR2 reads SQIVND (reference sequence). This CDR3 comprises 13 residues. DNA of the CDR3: TGTGCCTCACAGGGGCCGGAGAACACTGAAGCTTTCTTT. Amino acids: CASQGPENTEAFF.

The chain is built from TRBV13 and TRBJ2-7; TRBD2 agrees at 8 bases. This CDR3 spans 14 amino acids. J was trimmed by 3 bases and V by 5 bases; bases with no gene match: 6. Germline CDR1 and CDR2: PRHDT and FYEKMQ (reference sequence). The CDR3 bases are TGTGCCAGCAGCCGGGGTAGCGGGGTCTACGAGCAGTACTTC. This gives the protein CASSRGSGVYEQYF.

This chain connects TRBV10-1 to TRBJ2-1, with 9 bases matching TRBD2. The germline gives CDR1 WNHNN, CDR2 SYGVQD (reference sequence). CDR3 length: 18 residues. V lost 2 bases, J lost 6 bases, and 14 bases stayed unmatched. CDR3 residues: CASSEIGLAGTSSNEQFF. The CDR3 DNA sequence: TGCGCCAGCAGTGAGATCGGGCTAGCGGGAACCTCTTCCAATGAGCAGTTCTTC.

The CDR3 DNA follows: TGTGCCAGCAGCGTTTCTAGCGGGAGTGTTCAAGAGACCCAGTACTTC. This gives the protein CASSVSSGSVQETQYF. The rearrangement links TRBV9 to TRBJ2-5, with 10 bases fitting TRBD2. Losses at the gene ends were 2 bases for V and 2 bases for J; bases not matched to a gene: 6. CDR3 length: 16 residues. CDR1 SGDLS and CDR2 YYNGEE come from the germline V gene. The whole variable domain, filled in from reference TRBV9 and TRBJ2-5, reads DSGVTQTPKHLITATGQRVTLRCSPRSGDLSVYWYQQSLDQGLQFLIQYYNGEERAKGNILERFSAQQFPDLHSELNLSSLELGDSALYFCASSVSSGSVQETQYFGPGTRLLVL.

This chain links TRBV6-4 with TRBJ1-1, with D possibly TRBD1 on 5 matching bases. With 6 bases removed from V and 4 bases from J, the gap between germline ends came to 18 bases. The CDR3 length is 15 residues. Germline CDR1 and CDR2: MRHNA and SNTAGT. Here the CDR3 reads CASSPGAGRSTEAFF. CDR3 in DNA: TGTGCCAGCAGCCCTGGGGCAGGGAGGAGCACTGAAGCTTTCTTT.